Below are 11 T cell receptor beta chains sequenced from a single sample in a study of T cell changes during pregnancy in multiple sclerosis. Sequencing used immunoSEQ multiplex PCR; TCRdb keeps in-frame clones, though not all of them. The sample records more than 35,000 clones, about 90% being singletons. Sequenced material: CD4+ T cells from peripheral blood mononuclear cells, taken in the third trimester of pregnancy. The receptors were gathered from a female donor in good health, enrolled as a control in a pregnancy study.

The CDR3 nucleotides read TGCGCCAGCGGGGTTAGCGGAGACACCGGGGAGCTGTTTTTT. Translated, it gives CASGVSGDTGELFF. V is TRBV10-2 and J is TRBJ2-2; tentative D call: TRBD2 (6 bases). CDR3 length: 14 residues. Trimming stripped 8 bases from V and 3 bases from J, with 13 bases between. The germline CDR1 and CDR2 sequences are WSHSY and SAAADI.

This clone was observed once. The chain couples TRBV19 to TRBJ2-2; the match to TRBD1 covers 11 bases. The CDR3 runs 16 residues. The ends lost 5 bases at V and 6 bases at J; junction bases unmatched: 8. Per germline, CDR1 LNHDA and CDR2 SQIVND (reference sequence). The CDR3, as DNA: TGTGCCAGTAGTCGAAATGGACAGGGGGCATCCGGGGAGCTGTTTTTT. Protein product: CASSRNGQGASGELFF.

The genes are TRBV7-3 and TRBJ2-7, with D maybe TRBD2 (5 bases). V gave up 5 bases and J gave up 0 bases, with 11 bases separating them. Germline V gives CDR1 SGHTA, CDR2 FQGTGA. This CDR3 is built from 14 residues. CDR3 loop: CASSDKAGSYEQYF. DNA for the CDR3: TGTGCCAGCAGCGACAAGGCGGGCTCCTACGAGCAGTACTTC.

The V and J genes are TRBV19 and TRBJ2-3; 7 bases line up with TRBD2. CDR3 length equals 17 residues. Germline assignment: CDR1 LNHDA and CDR2 SQIVND (reference sequence). The V and J ends lost 5 bases and 6 bases, in that order; junction bases with no gene match: 17. CDR3 nucleotide sequence: TGTGCCAGTAGTTCCTGGGAGGGCAGGGTTTCCAGGGATACGCAGTATTTT. Protein: CASSSWEGRVSRDTQYF.

The genes are TRBV5-6 and TRBJ2-7; 11 nucleotides align to TRBD2. CDR3 length equals 17 residues. Germline V gene data show CDR1 as SGHDT and CDR2 as YYEEEE. V lost 0 bases and J lost 6; bases outside the gene matches: 11. CDR3 in amino acids: CASSLVGTSGGAGEQYF. CDR3 sequence (DNA): TGTGCCAGCAGCTTGGTCGGGACTAGCGGAGGGGCCGGCGAGCAGTACTTC. Together with reference TRBV5-6 and TRBJ2-7, the CDR3 gives the full variable domain: DAGVTQSPTHLIKTRGQQVTLRCSPKSGHDTVSWYQQALGQGPQFIFQYYEEEERQRGNFPDRFSGHQFPNYSSELNVNALLLGDSALYLCASSLVGTSGGAGEQYFGPGTRLTVT.

The chain uses TRBV6-5 and TRBJ2-5, with TRBD1 as a possible D gene (5 bases). The germline gives CDR1 MNHEY, CDR2 SVGAGI. CDR3 length: 13 residues. With 1 base removed from V and 5 bases from J, the gap between germline ends came to 8 bases. The CDR3 coding sequence is TGTGCCAGCAGTTACTGGCAGGGTGAGACCCAGTACTTC. The encoded protein is CASSYWQGETQYF.

The genes are TRBV29-1 and TRBJ2-1, with no clear D. Germline V CDR1 and CDR2: SQVTM, ANQGSEA. The CDR3 consists of 14 residues. With 4 bases removed from V and 6 bases from J, the gap between germline ends came to 16 bases. CDR3 region: CSVAALALGNEQFF. For the CDR3, the DNA is TGCAGCGTTGCCGCGTTAGCCCTCGGCAATGAGCAGTTCTTC.

The gene calls are TRBV5-5 and TRBJ1-5; TRBD1 agrees at 8 bases. Germline values: CDR1 SGHKS, CDR2 YYEKEE (reference sequence). The CDR3 loop spans 15 amino acids. The J segment lost 11 bases and the V segment lost 1 base, leaving 11 bases of the junction unmatched. CDR3 sequence: CASSLKMTGERSQHF. The CDR3 nucleotides are TGTGCCAGCAGCTTGAAAATGACAGGGGAAAGGTCCCAGCATTTT.

The chain joins TRBV7-8 to TRBJ2-7; 11 bases agree with TRBD2. After removal of 2 bases from V and 3 bases from J, the junction contained 9 bases not matched to a gene. Germline values: CDR1 SGHVS, CDR2 FQNEAQ. The CDR3 length is 17 residues. The chain's CDR3 is CASSLSPGGTSGYEQYF. The CDR3 nucleotides are TGTGCCAGCAGCTTAAGCCCAGGCGGGACTAGCGGCTACGAGCAGTACTTC.

The chain recombines TRBV5-6 with TRBJ1-3; TRBD1 agrees at 8 bases. The germline gives CDR1 SGHDT, CDR2 YYEEEE. This CDR3 spans 15 amino acids. V dropped 1 base and J dropped 3; count of bases not matched to a gene: 3. For the CDR3, the DNA is TGTGCCAGCAGCTTGTTGGGACAGGTTGGAAACACCATATATTTT. It specifies CASSLLGQVGNTIYF.

This clone was counted a few times. The V call is TRBV5-8, the J call TRBJ2-7; 8 bases fit TRBD2. The J segment lost 6 bases and the V segment lost 2 bases, leaving 10 bases of the junction unmatched. There are 15 residues in the CDR3. Germline CDR1 and CDR2: SGHTS and YDEGEE. CDR3 nucleotides: TGTGCCAGCAGCTTCGCCGGGAGCGGGAGCTCCGAGCAGTACTTC. Translated: CASSFAGSGSSEQYF.